These T cell receptor beta chains were read from a single sample in a study of blood T cell repertoires in COVID-19. Profiled with immunoSEQ multiplex PCR; TCRdb holds only in-frame clones, not every one. This sample has tens of thousands of clones, with roughly 90% found just once. The source material was peripheral blood. The source of these receptors is a woman aged 70-85 years with acute or convalescent COVID-19. The CDR3 runs from the conserved cysteine through the conserved F or W. Fields, in order: J gene, D gene, V gene, clone size, CDR3 protein, CDR3 DNA. The D gene is left open where the match is weak. Expanded clones get a size class; other rows say once, few or many, or leave the size out.

TRBJ2-1 - TRBV7-8 - CASSRDFHEQFF TGTGCCAGCAGCCGGGACTTCCATGAGCAGTTCTTC
TRBJ1-4 - TRBV2 - CASSHRVVGEKLFF TGTGCCAGCAGTCACAGGGTCGTAGGTGAAAAACTGTTTTTT
TRBJ2-2 - TRBV5-1 - CASSLGVGHPGSTGELFF TGCGCCAGCAGCTTGGGGGTGGGGCACCCCGGTTCCACCGGGGAGCTGTTTTTT
TRBJ2-1 TRBD1 TRBV28 - CASSQTGVSYNEQFF TGTGCCAGCAGCCAAACAGGGGTTTCCTACAATGAGCAGTTCTTC
TRBJ1-6 TRBD1 TRBV28 - CASRSTGGVYSPLHF TGTGCCAGCAGGTCTACAGGGGGCGTGTATTCACCCCTCCACTTT
TRBJ1-3 TRBD1 TRBV19 - CASSTTGDGNTIYF TGTGCCAGTAGTACAACAGGGGACGGAAACACCATATATTTT
TRBJ1-5 TRBD1 TRBV2 - CASSYRTGDQPQHF TGTGCCAGCAGCTACCGGACAGGGGATCAGCCCCAGCATTTT
TRBJ2-1 - TRBV7-8 - CASSFTEGTYNEQFF TGTGCCAGCAGCTTTACGGAGGGGACCTACAATGAGCAGTTCTTC
TRBJ2-3 - TRBV7-9 - CASSLPRDSPSSDTQYF TGTGCCAGCAGCTTACCTCGGGACTCCCCATCTTCAGATACGCAGTATTTT
TRBJ2-5 - TRBV3-1/TRBV3-2 - CASSPGDDRATQYF TGTGCCAGCAGCCCAGGGGACGACCGGGCGACCCAGTACTTC
TRBJ1-1 - TRBV6-1 - CASSESILGQNTEAFF TGTGCCAGCAGTGAATCAATCCTGGGCCAGAACACTGAAGCTTTCTTT
TRBJ2-1 - TRBV5-6 once CASSWGEGEQFF TGTGCCAGCAGCTGGGGGGAAGGGGAGCAGTTCTTC
TRBJ1-2 - TRBV5-1 - CASREGSSVSGYTF TGCGCCAGCAGGGAGGGAAGCAGCGTTAGCGGCTACACCTTC